This T cell receptor (beta chain) comes out of a study of blood T cell repertoires in COVID-19. The V segment lost 7 bases and the J segment 6 bases; nucleotides outside the gene matches: 21. The CDR3 has 17 amino acids. Assay: immunoSEQ multiplex PCR; the TCRdb copy retains only in-frame clones and omits some. This sample carries some 150,000 clones, 70% to 90% of them seen once, and the ten largest clones take more than 3%. V and J are TRBV23-1 and TRBJ2-7; TRBD2 aligns across 7 bases. TRBV23-1 belongs to the ORF category, with a function that is uncertain. The specimen was peripheral blood. This receptor was taken from a man in his 70s with acute or convalescent COVID-19. The CDR3 spells CASTPRRELTGSLEQYF. The DNA for the CDR3 is TGCGCCAGCACACCCCGGCGGGAGCTAACGGGATCACTCGAGCAGTACTTC.